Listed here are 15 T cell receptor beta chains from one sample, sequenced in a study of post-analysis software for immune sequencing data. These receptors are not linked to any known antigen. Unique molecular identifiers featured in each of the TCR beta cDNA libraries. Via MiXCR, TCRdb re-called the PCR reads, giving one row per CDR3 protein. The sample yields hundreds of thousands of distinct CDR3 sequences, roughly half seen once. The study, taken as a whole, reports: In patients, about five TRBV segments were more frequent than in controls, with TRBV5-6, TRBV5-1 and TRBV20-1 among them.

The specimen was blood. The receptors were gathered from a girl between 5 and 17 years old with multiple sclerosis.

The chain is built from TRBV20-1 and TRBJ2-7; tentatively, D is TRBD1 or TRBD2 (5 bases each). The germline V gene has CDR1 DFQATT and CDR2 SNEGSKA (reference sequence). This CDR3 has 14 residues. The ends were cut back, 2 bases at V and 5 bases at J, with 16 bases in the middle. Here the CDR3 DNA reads TGCAGTGCTAGAAGTGGGTCAGGGAGAAACGAGCAGTACTTC. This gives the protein CSARSGSGRNEQYF.

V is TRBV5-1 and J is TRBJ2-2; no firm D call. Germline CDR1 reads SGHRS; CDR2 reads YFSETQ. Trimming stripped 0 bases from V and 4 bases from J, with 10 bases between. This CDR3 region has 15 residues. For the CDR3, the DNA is TGCGCCAGCAGCTTGGATAGTCCCAGCACCGGGGAGCTGTTTTTT. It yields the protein CASSLDSPSTGELFF.

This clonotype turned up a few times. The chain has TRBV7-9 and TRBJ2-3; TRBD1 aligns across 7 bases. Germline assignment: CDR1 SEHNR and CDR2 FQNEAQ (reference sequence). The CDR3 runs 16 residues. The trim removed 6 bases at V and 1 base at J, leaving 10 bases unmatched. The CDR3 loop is CASRVQKGAGTDTQYF. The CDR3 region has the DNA TGTGCCAGCAGGGTCCAAAAGGGGGCCGGCACAGATACGCAGTATTTT.

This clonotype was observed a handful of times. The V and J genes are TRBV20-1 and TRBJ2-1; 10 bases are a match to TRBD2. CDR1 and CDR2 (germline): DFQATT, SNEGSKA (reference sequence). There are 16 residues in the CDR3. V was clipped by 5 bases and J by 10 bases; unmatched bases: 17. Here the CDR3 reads CSAALLSGRALGEQFF. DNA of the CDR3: TGCAGTGCTGCCCTATTGAGCGGGAGGGCCCTCGGGGAGCAGTTCTTC.

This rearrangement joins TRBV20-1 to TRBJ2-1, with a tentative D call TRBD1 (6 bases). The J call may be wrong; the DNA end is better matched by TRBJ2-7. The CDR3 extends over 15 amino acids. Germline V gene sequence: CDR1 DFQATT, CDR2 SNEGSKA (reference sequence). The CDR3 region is CSARDQGTSSYEQYF. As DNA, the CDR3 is TGCAGTGCTAGAGACCAGGGGACCTCTAGCTACGAGCAGTACTTC.

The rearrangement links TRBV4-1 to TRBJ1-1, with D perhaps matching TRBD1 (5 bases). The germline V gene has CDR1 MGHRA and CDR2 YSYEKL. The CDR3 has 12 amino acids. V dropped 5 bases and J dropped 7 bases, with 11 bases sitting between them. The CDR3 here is CASSSPRGEAFF. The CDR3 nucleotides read TGCGCCAGCAGCTCACCGAGGGGTGAAGCTTTCTTT.

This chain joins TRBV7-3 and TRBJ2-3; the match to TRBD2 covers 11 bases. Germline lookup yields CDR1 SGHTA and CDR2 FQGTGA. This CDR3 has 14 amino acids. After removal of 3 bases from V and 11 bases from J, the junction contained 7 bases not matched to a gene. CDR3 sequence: CASSFGLAGSLQYF. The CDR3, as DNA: TGTGCCAGCAGCTTCGGACTAGCGGGCTCATTGCAGTATTTT.

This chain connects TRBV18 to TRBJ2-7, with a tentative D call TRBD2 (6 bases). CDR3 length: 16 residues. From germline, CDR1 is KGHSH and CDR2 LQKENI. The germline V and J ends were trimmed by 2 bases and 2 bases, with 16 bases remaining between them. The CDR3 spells CASSPEGAGYPYEQYF. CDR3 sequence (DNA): TGTGCCAGCTCACCAGAGGGTGCGGGGTATCCCTACGAGCAGTACTTC.

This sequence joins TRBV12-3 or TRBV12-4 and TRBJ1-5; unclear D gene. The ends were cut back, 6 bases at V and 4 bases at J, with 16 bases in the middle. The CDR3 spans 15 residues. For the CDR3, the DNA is TGTGCCAGCAGCCCCCGGGAAAGACGGAATCAGCCCCAGCATTTT. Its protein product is CASSPRERRNQPQHF.

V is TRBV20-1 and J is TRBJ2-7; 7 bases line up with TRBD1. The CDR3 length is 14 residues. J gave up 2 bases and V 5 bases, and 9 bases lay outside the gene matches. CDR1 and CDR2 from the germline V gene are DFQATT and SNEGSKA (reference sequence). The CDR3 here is CSARTGEGAYEQYF. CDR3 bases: TGCAGTGCTCGCACAGGGGAAGGGGCCTACGAGCAGTACTTC.

CDR3 bases: TGTGCCAGCAGGACCCTAAGATTGGACAGGGCTGCCGGGGAGCTGTTTTTT. Amino acids: CASRTLRLDRAAGELFF. The chain combines TRBV6-2 or TRBV6-3 with TRBJ2-2, with 8 bases aligning to TRBD1. The V and J ends lost 6 bases and 6 bases, in that order; junction bases with no gene match: 15. The CDR3 spans 17 residues. CDR1 is MNHEY and CDR2 is SVGEGT in the germline V gene.

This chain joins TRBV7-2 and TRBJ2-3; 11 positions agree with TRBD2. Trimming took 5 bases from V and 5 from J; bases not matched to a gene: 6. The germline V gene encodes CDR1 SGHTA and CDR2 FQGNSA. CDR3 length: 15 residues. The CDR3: CASSNSGGAGDTQYF. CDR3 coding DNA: TGTGCCAGCAGCAATAGCGGGGGGGCTGGAGATACGCAGTATTTT.

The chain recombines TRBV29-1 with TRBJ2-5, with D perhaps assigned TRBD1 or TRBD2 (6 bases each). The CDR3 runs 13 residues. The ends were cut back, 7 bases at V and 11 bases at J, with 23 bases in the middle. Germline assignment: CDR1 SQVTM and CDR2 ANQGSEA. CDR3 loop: CSALGGLEGEQYF. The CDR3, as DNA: TGCAGCGCCCTGGGGGGCCTTGAGGGGGAGCAGTACTTC.

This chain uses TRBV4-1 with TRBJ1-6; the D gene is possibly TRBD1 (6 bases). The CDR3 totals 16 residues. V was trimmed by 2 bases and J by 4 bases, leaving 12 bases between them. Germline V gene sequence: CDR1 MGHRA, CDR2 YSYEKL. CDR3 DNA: TGCGCCAGCAGCCAACAGGGGCCACCGTATAATTCACCCCTCCACTTT. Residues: CASSQQGPPYNSPLHF.

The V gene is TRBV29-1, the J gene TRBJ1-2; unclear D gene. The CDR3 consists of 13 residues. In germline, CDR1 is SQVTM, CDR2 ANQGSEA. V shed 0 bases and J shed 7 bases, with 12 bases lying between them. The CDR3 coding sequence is TGCAGCGTTGAAGACGGAGGAGTGCGTGGCTACACCTTC. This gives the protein CSVEDGGVRGYTF.